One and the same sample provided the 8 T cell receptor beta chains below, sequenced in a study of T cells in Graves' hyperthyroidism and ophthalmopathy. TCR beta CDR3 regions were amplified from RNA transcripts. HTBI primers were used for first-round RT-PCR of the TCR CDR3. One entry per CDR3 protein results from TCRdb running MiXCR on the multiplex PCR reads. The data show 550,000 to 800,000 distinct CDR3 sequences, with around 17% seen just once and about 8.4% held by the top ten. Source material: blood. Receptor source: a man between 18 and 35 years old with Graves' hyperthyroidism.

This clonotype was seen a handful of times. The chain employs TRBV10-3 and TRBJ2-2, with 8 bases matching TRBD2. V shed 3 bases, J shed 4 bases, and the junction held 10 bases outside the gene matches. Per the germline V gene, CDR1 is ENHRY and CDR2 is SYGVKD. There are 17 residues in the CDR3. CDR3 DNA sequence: TGTGCCATCAGTGAACTAAGACTAGCGCGTTCCACCGGGGAGCTGTTTTTT. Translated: CAISELRLARSTGELFF.

CDR3 nucleotide sequence: TGTGCCAGCAGCTTTAGAACAGGGGAGGGGAACACTGAAGCTTTCTTT. Translation gives CASSFRTGEGNTEAFF. The J gene is TRBJ1-1, the V gene TRBV7-2; TRBD1 matches 7 bases. V was clipped by 3 bases and J by 1 base; unmatched bases: 8. Germline CDR1 is SGHTA and CDR2 is FQGNSA. This CDR3 comprises 16 residues.

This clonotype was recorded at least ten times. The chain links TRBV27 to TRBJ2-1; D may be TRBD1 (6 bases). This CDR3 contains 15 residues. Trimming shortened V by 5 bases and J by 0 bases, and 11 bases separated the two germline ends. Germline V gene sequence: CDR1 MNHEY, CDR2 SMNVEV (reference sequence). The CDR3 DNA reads TGTGCCAGCAGTACCCAGGGGAGCTCCTACAATGAGCAGTTCTTC. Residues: CASSTQGSSYNEQFF.

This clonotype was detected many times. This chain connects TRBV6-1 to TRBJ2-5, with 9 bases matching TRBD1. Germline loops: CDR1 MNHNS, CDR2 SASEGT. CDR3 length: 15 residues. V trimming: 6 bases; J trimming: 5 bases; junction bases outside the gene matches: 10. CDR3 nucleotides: TGTGCCAGCAGAGAAATATCCGGGACAGGGGAGACCCAGTACTTC. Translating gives CASREISGTGETQYF.

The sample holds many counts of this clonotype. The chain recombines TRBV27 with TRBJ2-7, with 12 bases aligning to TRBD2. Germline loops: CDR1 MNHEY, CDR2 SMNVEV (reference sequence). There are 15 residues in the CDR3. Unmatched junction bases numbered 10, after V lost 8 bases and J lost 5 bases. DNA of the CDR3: TGTGCCAGCGTGGGACTAGCGGGCGGCGGCCACGAGCAGTACTTC. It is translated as CASVGLAGGGHEQYF.

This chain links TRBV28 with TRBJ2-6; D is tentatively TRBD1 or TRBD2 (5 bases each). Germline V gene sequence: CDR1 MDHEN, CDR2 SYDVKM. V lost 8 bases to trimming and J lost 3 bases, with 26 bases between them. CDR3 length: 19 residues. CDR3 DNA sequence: TGTGCCAGCGTTAACCGGGACGGACGAAGATATTATGGGGCCAACGTCCTGACTTTC. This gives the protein CASVNRDGRRYYGANVLTF.

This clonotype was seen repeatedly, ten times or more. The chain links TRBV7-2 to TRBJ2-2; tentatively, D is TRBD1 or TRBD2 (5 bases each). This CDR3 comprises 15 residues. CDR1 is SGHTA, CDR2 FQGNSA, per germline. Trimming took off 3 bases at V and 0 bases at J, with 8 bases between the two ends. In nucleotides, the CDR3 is TGTGCCAGCAGCTTGGGACCGGCGAACACCGGGGAGCTGTTTTTT. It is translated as CASSLGPANTGELFF.

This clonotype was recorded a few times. CDR3 sequence reads: CASSLVVGGQLSGANVLTF. Here the CDR3 DNA reads TGTGCCAGCAGTTTAGTCGTTGGGGGACAATTATCCGGGGCCAACGTCCTGACTTTC. This rearrangement joins TRBV12-3 or TRBV12-4 to TRBJ2-6; D may be TRBD1 (6 bases). With 1 base removed from V and 4 bases from J, the gap between germline ends came to 20 bases. This CDR3 has 19 amino acids.